This entry concerns a single T cell receptor beta chain. Its specific antigen is unknown. It has no much larger one-base neighbor in the sample; base qualities were not kept. The sample's time point, from its label and the paper: progressive disease on ibrutinib. Approximately 2 micrograms of genomic DNA were extracted from cryopreserved PBMCs for TCR beta library preparation. High-throughput TCR beta sequencing was performed on longitudinal blood samples from CLL patients receiving ibrutinib monotherapy. The patients were enrolled in a single-center, open-label phase 2 trial of ibrutinib monotherapy. The goal of deep resolution MiSeq sequencing was a depth between 1 in 1 million and 1 in 200,000 T cells, and coverage averaged 10x per clonotype. TCR beta libraries were generated with the immunoSEQ hsTCRB Kit. From the authors' description of their analysis: Data were analyzed with ImmunoSEQ Data Assistant and ImmunoSEQ Analyzer, with V, D and J genes assigned per IMGT definitions. Clonality, with values ranging from 0 to 1, was calculated as one minus the normalized Shannon entropy of productive rearrangement frequencies. Only overrepresented clonotypes making up at least 0.05% of the repertoire of each patient were included in the public clonotype analysis. About a dozen age-matched healthy donor repertoires from immuneACCESS served as clonality controls. TCRdb obtained this table from immuneACCESS and retained in-frame rearrangements with V and J assigned. These tables miss some clones; where compared with another copy, unresolved V genes account for less than half of the shortfall, and the remainder is unexplained. V and J calls and clone size follow that table, whereas D and trimming were derived from the DNA. The sample table shows fewer than 300,000 clones, and 76% are seen once. The top ten constitute 5.6% of the sample.

The data stem from a study of cytotoxic CD8 clonotypes in ibrutinib-treated CLL (dated by TCRdb to the early 2020s). Background for the entire study: The cohort had 11 relapsed/refractory and more than 14 treatment-naive patients; 17 to 18 were IGHV unmutated. Partial responses were observed in about 25 patients and complete responses in 2; after a median follow-up of 68 months, remission was maintained in approximately 14 patients and progression was observed in approximately 12. Every sample from remission and from progressive disease was obtained while the patients were still on ibrutinib. Response samples were obtained after a median of around eleven months of treatment, with a range of about 6 to 36 months. Of the 86 participants in the trial, roughly 25 had longitudinal samples available. Cryopreserved peripheral blood mononuclear cells were obtained before treatment, at response, and at either sustained remission or disease progression. On average, each sample yielded roughly 250,000 productive templates and tens of thousands of productive rearrangements. Study-wide findings and limitations: Public clonotypes were rare and either shrank or stayed stable during treatment, and the rise in clonality at ibrutinib response reflected expansion of private clonotypes. Clonality increased at ibrutinib response, stayed stable in sustained remission, and fell back toward baseline at progression. Sampling times were not matched between sustained-remission and progressing patients, and lymph node repertoires were not studied. At baseline, clonality was higher than in age-matched healthy donors and showed a strong correlation with circulating CD8+ T-cell counts.

Trimming removed 4 bases from V and 0 bases from J; the gene matches leave 3 bases unexplained. Taken from the germline V gene, the CDR1 and CDR2 loops are SGHRS and YFSETQ. Including the terminal cysteine and phenylalanine, the CDR3 comprises 14 residues. Only the CDR3 region is kept as DNA, spanning 42 bases read in frame from base 1. The input for sequencing was PBMCs, taken at disease progression, from a patient treated with ibrutinib. The source of this sequence is a human donor with chronic lymphocytic leukemia. The rearrangement joined TRBV5-1 to TRBJ1-1, and 7 junction bases match TRBD1. The sequenced DNA is TGCGCCAGCAGCACGGGACAGATGAACACTGAAGCTTTCTTT. This is translated as CASSTGQMNTEAFF.